A selection of T cell receptor beta chains follows, all from one sample in a study of T cell changes during pregnancy in multiple sclerosis. Produced via immunoSEQ multiplex PCR; TCRdb's table is partial and in-frame only. The sample has about 59,000 clones; about 93% are singletons. Here the sequenced sample was CD4+ T cells from peripheral blood mononuclear cells, taken before pregnancy. These receptors were collected from a female donor with multiple sclerosis, enrolled in a pregnancy study. The CDR3 runs from the conserved cysteine through the conserved F or W. A D gene is named only where the DNA matches it firmly. Clone size, where shown, is once, few, many, or a class for clones that have expanded.

V gene: TRBV29-1; D gene: TRBD2; J gene: TRBJ2-1; clone size: .; CDR3 protein: CSSEVTSEYNEQFF; CDR3 DNA: TGCAGCTCCGAGGTGACTAGCGAGTACAATGAGCAGTTCTTC
V gene: TRBV11-3; D gene: TRBD1; J gene: TRBJ2-1; clone size: .; CDR3 protein: CASSLRDRWVNEQFF; CDR3 DNA: TGTGCCAGCAGCCTCCGGGACAGATGGGTCAATGAGCAGTTCTTC
V gene: TRBV5-3; D gene: TRBD1; J gene: TRBJ2-4; clone size: .; CDR3 protein: CARSRRPRTGMAKNIQYF; CDR3 DNA: TGTGCCAGAAGCCGACGCCCCAGGACAGGGATGGCCAAAAACATTCAGTACTTC
V gene: TRBV6-1; D gene: TRBD1; J gene: TRBJ2-7; clone size: once; CDR3 protein: CASRPGTGLTYEQYF; CDR3 DNA: TGTGCCAGCAGGCCCGGGACAGGGCTAACCTACGAGCAGTACTTC
V gene: TRBV15; D gene: TRBD2; J gene: TRBJ2-1; clone size: .; CDR3 protein: CATGGLAGLPYNEQFF; CDR3 DNA: TGTGCCACGGGCGGGCTAGCGGGGTTACCGTACAATGAGCAGTTCTTC
V gene: TRBV4-2; D gene: .; J gene: TRBJ2-2; clone size: .; CDR3 protein: CASSRDAGIPGELFF; CDR3 DNA: TGTGCCAGCAGCCGGGATGCGGGAATTCCCGGGGAGCTGTTTTTT
V gene: TRBV5-4; D gene: TRBD2; J gene: TRBJ2-7; clone size: .; CDR3 protein: CASSRGTSGIFPRYEQYF; CDR3 DNA: TGTGCCAGCAGCCGAGGGACTAGCGGAATATTTCCTCGTTACGAGCAGTACTTC
V gene: TRBV7-9; D gene: .; J gene: TRBJ2-7; clone size: .; CDR3 protein: CASSFTTGSPYEQYF; CDR3 DNA: TGTGCCAGCAGCTTCACGACAGGTTCCCCCTACGAGCAGTACTTC
V gene: TRBV14; D gene: .; J gene: TRBJ1-3; clone size: once; CDR3 protein: CASRTASGNTIYF; CDR3 DNA: TGTGCCAGCAGGACAGCCTCTGGAAACACCATATATTTT
V gene: TRBV28; D gene: TRBD1; J gene: TRBJ2-3; clone size: .; CDR3 protein: CASSRGQGSTDTQYF; CDR3 DNA: TGTGCCAGCAGCCGGGGACAGGGGAGCACAGATACGCAGTATTTT
V gene: TRBV2; D gene: .; J gene: TRBJ1-4; clone size: few; CDR3 protein: CASRGYRSTNEKLFF; CDR3 DNA: TGTGCCAGCAGGGGTTACAGGTCAACTAATGAAAAACTGTTTTTT
V gene: TRBV4-3; D gene: .; J gene: TRBJ2-6; clone size: once; CDR3 protein: CASSQDSPGANVLTF; CDR3 DNA: TGCGCCAGCAGCCAGGACAGCCCCGGGGCCAACGTCCTGACTTTC
V gene: TRBV7-9; D gene: .; J gene: TRBJ2-7; clone size: .; CDR3 protein: CASSLAVQADRGEQYF; CDR3 DNA: TGTGCCAGCAGCTTAGCGGTCCAGGCAGACCGTGGGGAGCAGTACTTC
V gene: TRBV5-4; D gene: .; J gene: TRBJ1-6; clone size: .; CDR3 protein: CASSRDNNSPLHF; CDR3 DNA: TGTGCCAGCAGCCGGGACAATAATTCACCCCTCCACTTT
V gene: TRBV6-6; D gene: TRBD2; J gene: TRBJ2-3; clone size: .; CDR3 protein: CATTSGRAPADTQYF; CDR3 DNA: TGTGCCACCACTAGCGGGAGGGCCCCCGCAGATACGCAGTATTTT
V gene: TRBV11-3; D gene: TRBD2; J gene: TRBJ2-2; clone size: .; CDR3 protein: CASSLTGLADTGELFF; CDR3 DNA: TGTGCCAGCAGCTTAACGGGACTAGCGGACACCGGGGAGCTGTTTTTT